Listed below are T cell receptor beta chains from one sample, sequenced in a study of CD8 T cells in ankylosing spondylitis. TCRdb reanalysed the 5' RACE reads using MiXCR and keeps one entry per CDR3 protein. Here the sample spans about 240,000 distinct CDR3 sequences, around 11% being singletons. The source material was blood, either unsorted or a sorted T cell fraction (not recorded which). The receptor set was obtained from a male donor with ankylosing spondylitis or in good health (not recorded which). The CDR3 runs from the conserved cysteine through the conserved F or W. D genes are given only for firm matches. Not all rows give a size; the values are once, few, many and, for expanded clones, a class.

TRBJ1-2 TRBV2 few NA TGTGCCAGCAGTGTCGGACGAATGGGCTCAACCTTGGGTGCCTATGGCTACACCTTC CASSVGRMGSTLGAYGYTF
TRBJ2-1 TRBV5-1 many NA TGCGCCAGCAGCCCCAATTTTTCGTCCCGGTCAGGTGAGCAGTTCTTC CASSPNFSSRSGEQFF
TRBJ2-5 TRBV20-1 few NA TGCAGTGCGGAAAGGGACTGGTTTGGGGCCCAGTACTTC CSAERDWFGAQYF
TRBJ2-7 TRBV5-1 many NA TGCGCCAGCAGCTTGTTCGGGGAAGCCTACGAGCAGTACTTC CASSLFGEAYEQYF
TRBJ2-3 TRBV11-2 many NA TGTGCCAGCAGCTTAGTTGGGGGCGTGGGAACAGATACGCAGTATTTT CASSLVGGVGTDTQYF
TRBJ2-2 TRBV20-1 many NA TGCAGTGCTAGAGACGAGACTGTCCCGAACACCGGGGAGCTGTTTTTT CSARDETVPNTGELFF
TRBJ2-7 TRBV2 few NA TGTGCCAGCAGATCGACACTCCTCAGGCCGGACGAGCAGTACTTC CASRSTLLRPDEQYF
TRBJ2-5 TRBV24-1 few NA TGTGCCACCAGTGATTCATACAGGGTGCAAGAGACCCAGTACTTC CATSDSYRVQETQYF
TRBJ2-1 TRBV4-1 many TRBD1 TGCGCCAGCAGTCCGGGACAGGGGGCCTACAATGAGCAGTTCTTC CASSPGQGAYNEQFF
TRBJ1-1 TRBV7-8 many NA TGTGCTTCAAACACGGTGGGGGGGAACACTGAAGCTTTCTTT CASNTVGGNTEAFF
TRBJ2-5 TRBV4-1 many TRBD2 TGCGCCAGCAGCCAAGGGAACCAGCGGGATCGGGAGACCCAGTACTTC CASSQGNQRDRETQYF
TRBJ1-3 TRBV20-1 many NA TGCAGTGCAGCCACTAACTCTGGAAACACCATATATTTT CSAATNSGNTIYF
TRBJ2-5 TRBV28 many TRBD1 TGTGCCAGCAGTTTATCAGGGACAGTCCAAGAGACCCAGTACTTC CASSLSGTVQETQYF
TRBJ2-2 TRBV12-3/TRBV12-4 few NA TGTGCCAGCAGTTTAGTGGGGTCGAGGACCGGGGAGCTGTTTTTT CASSLVGSRTGELFF
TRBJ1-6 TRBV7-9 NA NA TGTGCCAGCGGACATAACGCCAATTCACCCCTCCACTTT CASGHNANSPLHF
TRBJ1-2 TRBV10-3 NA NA TGTGCCACCGCGTTTGGGCTGGTTAGGGCATCACCCTTCTATGGCTACACCTTC CATAFGLVRASPFYGYTF
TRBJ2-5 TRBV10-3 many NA TGTGCCATCAGTGAGGGTACAGGGAACCAAGAGACCCAGTACTTC CAISEGTGNQETQYF